This TCR beta chain came from a study of blood T cell repertoires in COVID-19. Many counts were recorded for this clone. The data were produced by immunoSEQ multiplex PCR, yet TCRdb's version contains in-frame clones alone and is incomplete. The sample yields about 210,000 clones, less than 85% seen once. This CDR3 has 12 amino acids. V was pared by 4 bases and J by 5 bases, with 5 bases between. The V gene's germline CDR1 is SNHLY and CDR2 FYNNEI. The chain carries TRBV2 and TRBJ2-2; unclear D gene. The receptor was isolated from a woman aged 70-85 years with acute or convalescent COVID-19. Sequenced sample: peripheral blood. The CDR3 reads CASSAFTGELFF. The CDR3 bases are TGTGCCAGCAGTGCGTTTACCGGGGAGCTGTTTTTT.